The T cell receptor beta chain under discussion was sequenced for a study of persistence of HIV-infected CD4 T cells. This nonspecific control used anti-CD3/anti-CD28 bead stimulation of CD4+ T cells. Responding CD4+ T cells were sorted by upregulation of both CD40 ligand and CD69. CD4+ T cell counts exceeded 400 cells/uL; CMV serology was positive. This was the immunoSEQ version 4 assay in survey mode. Clones were read by immunoSEQ multiplex PCR, and TCRdb kept only the in-frame ones, dropping some. The sample holds approximately 46,000 clones, about 90% seen once. With regard to this clone: Its antigen remains unknown.

CDR3 length: 17 residues. Germline CDR1 reads MNHEY; CDR2 reads SVGEGT. J was trimmed by 2 bases and V by 2 bases; bases with no gene match: 8. The specimen comprised CD4+ T cells sorted from PBMCs after approximately 18-hour stimulation, sampled from a patient who received antiretroviral therapy. This sequence was found in an adult woman with HIV who was CMV-seropositive. The rearrangement links TRBV6-2 or TRBV6-3 to TRBJ2-7; TRBD1 aligns across 11 bases. CDR3 region: CASSYRRRDRGTYEQYF. The DNA for the CDR3 is TGTGCCAGCAGTTACAGGCGCAGGGACAGGGGGACCTACGAGCAGTACTTC.